Following are 27 T cell receptor beta chains from one sample sequenced in a study of blood T cells in healthy people across ages. For the second PCR, which ran for roughly 7 to 11 cycles, a sample-barcoded 5' primer and a J-beta primer mix were used. TCRdb analysed the 5' RACE reads with MiXCR anew, one entry per CDR3 protein. The profile shows hundreds of thousands of distinct CDR3 sequences, nearly 25% of them singletons. This sample was also put to use in a study of T cells of mothers and their children.

Sequencing input: blood. The receptors stem from a boy under 18 in good health.

This clonotype has more than one count but fewer than ten. The genes are TRBV12-3 or TRBV12-4 and TRBJ2-7, with a possible D match to TRBD2 (6 bases). V shed 7 bases and J shed 6 bases, with 16 bases lying between them. There are 13 residues in the CDR3. CDR3 protein: CASNVGGAGEQYF. CDR3 nucleotide sequence: TGTGCCAGCAATGTCGGGGGAGCAGGCGAGCAGTACTTC.

This clonotype was picked up a small number of times. This chain joins TRBV29-1 and TRBJ1-1, with D maybe TRBD1 (6 bases). Per germline, CDR1 SQVTM and CDR2 ANQGSEA. V gave up 5 bases and J gave up 3 bases, with 16 bases separating them. The CDR3 consists of 14 residues. The CDR3 region is CSVQQGARDTEAFF. DNA for the CDR3: TGCAGCGTTCAACAGGGAGCCCGGGACACTGAAGCTTTCTTT.

The chain carries TRBV11-2 and TRBJ2-5; 12 bases map to TRBD2. CDR1 and CDR2 (germline): SGHAT, FQNNGV. This CDR3 contains 17 residues. Germline trimming cut 5 bases from V and 1 base from J; bases unmatched to any gene: 8. CDR3 in DNA: TGTGCCAGCAGCCCTCGGACTAGCGGGACCACCCAAGAGACCCAGTACTTC. It yields the protein CASSPRTSGTTQETQYF.

This chain joins TRBV7-9 and TRBJ2-2, with 7 positions matching TRBD1. The CDR3 covers 14 residues. J was trimmed by 4 bases and V by 5 bases; bases with no gene match: 4. The germline gives CDR1 SEHNR, CDR2 FQNEAQ (reference sequence). This CDR3 is CASSQGQITGELFF. The CDR3 bases are TGTGCCAGCAGCCAGGGACAGATCACCGGGGAGCTGTTTTTT.

This clonotype was seen more than once but under ten times. J is TRBJ2-7 and V is TRBV27; D is unresolved. The CDR3 sequence is 16 residues long. Trimming shortened V by 4 bases and J by 0 bases, and 16 bases separated the two germline ends. CDR1 is MNHEY and CDR2 is SMNVEV in the germline V gene (reference sequence). CDR3 in amino acids: CASSSLLTDGSYEQYF. The DNA for the CDR3 is TGTGCCAGCAGTTCCCTCCTTACTGACGGCTCCTACGAGCAGTACTTC.

In this sample, this clonotype turned up a few times. The V and J genes are TRBV7-9 and TRBJ2-1; either TRBD1 or TRBD2 may fit D (5 bases each). CDR3 length: 16 amino acids. The V gene lost 5 bases and the J gene lost 5 bases, with 19 bases spanning the gap. Germline CDR1 reads SEHNR; CDR2 reads FQNEAQ (reference sequence). The CDR3 bases are TGTGCCAGCAGCACCGGCCCCCGAGGGGTAAACAATGAGCAGTTCTTC. It encodes CASSTGPRGVNNEQFF.

This chain connects TRBV5-1 to TRBJ2-3, with D tentatively TRBD1 (5 bases). Germline loops: CDR1 SGHRS, CDR2 YFSETQ. V dropped 0 bases and J dropped 3 bases, with 8 bases sitting between them. CDR3 size: 14 residues. Written as DNA, the CDR3 is TGCGCCAGCAGCTTGGAGACAGAAACAGATACGCAGTATTTT. Translating it yields CASSLETETDTQYF.

This chain uses TRBV14 with TRBJ2-2; weak D call: TRBD2 (5 bases). CDR1 is SGHDN and CDR2 is FVKESK in the germline V gene. The V and J ends lost 0 bases and 5 bases respectively, with 22 bases between them. This CDR3 has 19 amino acids. Here the CDR3 DNA reads TGTGCCAGCAGCCAAGAAGGCCCTCCGATCCCGGGCGGGACCGGGGAGCTGTTTTTT. The encoded protein is CASSQEGPPIPGGTGELFF. Full variable domain (missing parts from reference TRBV14 and TRBJ2-2): EAGVTQFPSHSVIEKGQTVTLRCDPISGHDNLYWYRRVMGKEIKFLLHFVKESKQDESGMPNNRFLAERTGGTYSTLKVQPAELEDSGVYFCASSQEGPPIPGGTGELFFGEGSRLTVL.

The rearrangement links TRBV4-1 to TRBJ2-5, with TRBD1 as a possible D gene (5 bases). The CDR3 loop spans 15 amino acids. V dropped 1 base and J dropped 1 base, with 10 bases sitting between them. The germline V gene has CDR1 MGHRA and CDR2 YSYEKL. The CDR3 sequence is CASSQVQAPQETQYF. DNA of the CDR3: TGCGCCAGCAGCCAAGTACAGGCGCCCCAAGAGACCCAGTACTTC.

The chain couples TRBV20-1 to TRBJ2-2; 7 nucleotides match TRBD1. The CDR3 covers 12 residues. From germline, CDR1 is DFQATT and CDR2 SNEGSKA (reference sequence). The CDR3 sequence is CSGDRITGELFF. The CDR3, as DNA: TGCAGCGGGGACAGAATCACCGGGGAGCTGTTTTTT.

This clonotype was observed a few times. This chain uses TRBV28 with TRBJ2-5; D remains ambiguous. With the DNA end fitting TRBJ2-7 better, the J assignment may be wrong. This CDR3 region has 14 residues. Looked up from germline, CDR1 is MDHEN and CDR2 is SYDVKM. Here the CDR3 DNA reads TGTGCCAGCAGACCTTTGTCATCCACTTACGAGCAGTACTTC. Translating gives CASRPLSSTYEQYF.

Only a few counts were recorded for this clonotype. The DNA for the CDR3 is TGTGCCACCGAAACCAAGGGGGCGCGCCTAGGTGAAGCTTTCTTT. It encodes CATETKGARLGEAFF. The chain has TRBV6-5 and TRBJ1-1; 7 nucleotides agree with TRBD1. The length of the CDR3 is 15 residues. Germline trimming cut 10 bases from V and 7 bases from J; bases unmatched to any gene: 18. The germline V gene encodes CDR1 MNHEY and CDR2 SVGAGI.

With respect to this clonotype: An end of the junction does not agree with germline; a read error may underlie this. This chain connects TRBV7-2 to TRBJ2-5; the match to TRBD1 covers 8 bases. The germline V gene has CDR1 SGHTA and CDR2 FQGNSA. The CDR3 runs to 15 residues. CDR3 nucleotides: TGTGCCAGCAGCCTAGCGACAGGGGTCCAAGAGACCCAGTACTTC. As protein: CASSLATGVQETQYF.

The rearrangement links TRBV30 to TRBJ1-5, with D possibly being TRBD1 (6 bases). Trimming stripped 5 bases from V and 6 bases from J, with 14 bases between. Germline V gene lookup returns CDR1 GTSNPN and CDR2 SVGIG (reference sequence). The CDR3 is 13 residues long. CDR3 loop: CAWALTGFQPQHF. In DNA form, the CDR3 reads TGTGCCTGGGCCTTAACAGGGTTTCAGCCCCAGCATTTT.

The chain couples TRBV6-2 or TRBV6-3 to TRBJ2-1, with 7 nucleotides matching TRBD1. TRBJ2-5 explains the end of the DNA better; the J call may be wrong. Germline V CDR1 and CDR2: MNHEY, SVGEGT. The CDR3 sequence is 15 residues long. As DNA, the CDR3 is TGTGCCAGCAGTAATACCGGGACAGTTGTCGAGACCCAGTACTTC. This sequence encodes CASSNTGTVVETQYF.

At least ten counts were recorded for this clonotype. J is TRBJ2-5 and V is TRBV4-3; D gene unclear. Trimming pared 1 base from V and 1 base from J, leaving 4 bases between. CDR3 length: 13 amino acids. CDR1 and CDR2 from the germline V gene are LGHNA and YSLEER. CDR3 region: CASSQGFQETQYF. DNA for the CDR3: TGCGCCAGCAGCCAAGGGTTCCAAGAGACCCAGTACTTC.

The genes are TRBV28 and TRBJ2-2; D might be TRBD2 (5 bases). The CDR3 sequence is 15 residues long. Germline V gene sequence: CDR1 MDHEN, CDR2 SYDVKM. Trimming pared 6 bases from V and 4 bases from J, leaving 15 bases between. CDR3 sequence (DNA): TGTGCCAGCAGGAGGACTTCTCCTCTCACCGGGGAGCTGTTTTTT. It specifies CASRRTSPLTGELFF.

The chain is built from TRBV7-6 and TRBJ2-2; D remains unclear. Germline V gene sequence: CDR1 SGHVS, CDR2 FNYEAQ. The ends were cut back, 5 bases at V and 5 bases at J, with 9 bases in the middle. The CDR3 runs to 13 residues. CDR3 loop: CASSPFGTGELFF. CDR3 DNA sequence: TGTGCCAGCAGCCCCTTCGGTACCGGGGAGCTGTTTTTT.

The J gene is TRBJ1-2, the V gene TRBV5-6; TRBD1 matches 7 bases. Germline V gene data show CDR1 as SGHDT and CDR2 as YYEEEE. The CDR3 length is 16 residues. The J segment lost 6 bases and the V segment lost 2 bases, leaving 13 bases of the junction unmatched. In nucleotides, the CDR3 is TGTGCCAGCAGCTTTCAAGGGGGCGAATCTCGGGATGGCTACACCTTC. Protein: CASSFQGGESRDGYTF.

A few counts support this clonotype. The junction departs from the called germline gene at one end, perhaps through a read error. The chain couples TRBV9 to TRBJ1-4; TRBD1 aligns across 10 bases. The CDR3 is 13 amino acids. Germline V gene sequence: CDR1 SGDLS, CDR2 YYNGEE. CDR3 DNA: TGTGCCAGCAGCGGGGGACCGGGACAGGGGACGCTTTTT. It yields the protein CASSGGPGQGTLF.

This clonotype was detected a few times. The chain combines TRBV10-3 with TRBJ2-2; D is possibly TRBD1 (5 bases). The CDR3 contains 15 residues. The germline V gene has CDR1 ENHRY and CDR2 SYGVKD. V shed 1 base and J shed 2 bases, with 8 bases lying between them. The CDR3 DNA sequence: TGTGCCATCAGTGAGTTTGGACAAAACACCGGGGAGCTGTTTTTT. It encodes CAISEFGQNTGELFF.

The chain uses TRBV10-2 and TRBJ1-5; D gene uncertain. The V end was cut by 4 bases, the J end by 3 bases, with 7 bases between. The germline V gene has CDR1 WSHSY and CDR2 SAAADI. This CDR3 comprises 13 residues. CDR3 region: CASSVANNQPQHF. The DNA of the CDR3 is TGCGCCAGCAGTGTTGCTAACAATCAGCCCCAGCATTTT.

This rearrangement joins TRBV2 to TRBJ2-7; 13 bases are shared with TRBD2. Germline V gene sequence: CDR1 SNHLY, CDR2 FYNNEI. Trimming at V came to 3 bases and at J to 2 bases, leaving 1 base not matched to a gene. The length of the CDR3 is 15 residues. For the CDR3, the DNA is TGTGCCAGCAGTGAGACTAGCGGGGGGCCCTACGAGCAGTACTTC. This gives the protein CASSETSGGPYEQYF.

This clonotype was observed a few times. The genes are TRBV5-1 and TRBJ2-5; a weak D match, TRBD1 (6 bases). CDR1 SGHRS and CDR2 YFSETQ come from the germline V gene. CDR3 length: 14 residues. Trimming pared 4 bases from V and 2 bases from J, leaving 12 bases between. The CDR3 here is CASSPQGIQETQYF. CDR3 nucleotide sequence: TGCGCCAGCAGCCCGCAGGGGATTCAAGAGACCCAGTACTTC. Combining the CDR3 with reference TRBV5-1 and TRBJ2-5 gives the whole variable domain KAGVTQTPRYLIKTRGQQVTLSCSPISGHRSVSWYQQTPGQGLQFLFEYFSETQRNKGNFPGRFSGRQFSNSRSEMNVSTLELGDSALYLCASSPQGIQETQYFGPGTRLLVL.

The CDR3 region has the DNA TGCAGTGCTAGAGATCCCCTGACTAGCGGGGGGAAAGATACGCAGTATTTT. Translated, it gives CSARDPLTSGGKDTQYF. This sequence joins TRBV20-1 and TRBJ2-3; 13 bases agree with TRBD2. V was clipped by 0 bases and J by 5 bases; unmatched bases: 8. This CDR3 is built from 17 residues. Germline CDR1 is DFQATT and CDR2 is SNEGSKA (reference sequence).

This clonotype was counted a few times. This chain uses TRBV20-1 with TRBJ2-1; 9 bases agree with TRBD2. Germline V gene lookup returns CDR1 DFQATT and CDR2 SNEGSKA (reference sequence). Unmatched junction bases numbered 3, after V lost 0 bases and J lost 0 bases. The length of the CDR3 is 16 residues. This chain's CDR3 is CSARDEREASYNEQFF. The CDR3 DNA sequence: TGCAGTGCTAGAGACGAGCGGGAGGCCTCCTACAATGAGCAGTTCTTC.

V is TRBV6-2 or TRBV6-3 and J is TRBJ2-4; D may be TRBD2 (6 bases). Germline CDR1 is MNHEY and CDR2 is SVGEGT. The germline V and J ends were trimmed by 2 bases and 6 bases, with 17 bases remaining between them. The CDR3 has 16 amino acids. CDR3 in amino acids: CASSYDNGSGGNIQYF. CDR3 nucleotides: TGTGCCAGCAGTTACGATAACGGGAGTGGTGGAAACATTCAGTACTTC.